This note documents a single TCR beta chain sequence. Its antigen is unknown. The source of the sample is a study of identical twins. Study-wide points: When twins shared out-of-frame alpha sequences, those sequences had excess low generation probability. Twins shared beta out-of-frame sequences in excess, but this excess was weaker. Analyses of zero insertions could be partly confounded by invariant MAIT and iNKT cells.

In germline, CDR1 is SNHLY, CDR2 FYNNEI. V trimming: 5 bases; J trimming: 2 bases; junction bases outside the gene matches: 17. The CDR3 is 18 residues long. A universal primer binding site was introduced by template switching. The final cDNA contained unique molecular identifiers. TCRdb analysed the 5' RACE reads with MiXCR anew, one entry per CDR3 protein. The table shows 1.5 million to 2 million distinct CDR3 sequences, with under 35% occurring only once. The chain employs TRBV2 and TRBJ1-2; TRBD1 matches 7 bases. This TCR was recovered from a newborn girl in good health. What was sequenced was cord blood. Here the CDR3 DNA reads TGTGCCAGCAGTCTGGACAGGCTGATACCGTCTCAAAACTATGGCTACACCTTC. It specifies CASSLDRLIPSQNYGYTF.